A selection of T cell receptor beta chains follows, all from one sample in a study of radiotherapy plus CTLA-4 blockade in lung cancer. Only in-frame clones appear in the TCRdb table, and some are missing; sequencing was by immunoSEQ multiplex PCR. The sample has approximately 45,000 clones; 63% are singletons. This specimen was peripheral blood, taken from a patient treated with radiotherapy plus ipilimumab. Receptors originate from a human donor with non-small cell lung cancer who had a partial response to radiotherapy plus ipilimumab. Each CDR3 is given with its conserved first and last residue. The D gene is left open where the match is weak. Some rows mark clone size as missing; the rest say once, few, many or name a class of expanded clone.

j_gene | v_gene | d_gene | abundance | CDR3nt | CDR3aa
TRBJ1-6 | TRBV7-9 | . | few | TGTGCCAGCAGCCAGCCCCAGGAAGATAATTCACCCCTCCACTTT | CASSQPQEDNSPLHF
TRBJ2-7 | TRBV5-5 | . | . | TGTGCCAGCAGCTTGGGGGGGACAATCGTATCCGACGAGCAGTACTTC | CASSLGGTIVSDEQYF
TRBJ1-4 | TRBV7-9 | . | few | TGTGCCAGCAGCCCAGGGTACTCTGAAAAACTGTTTTTT | CASSPGYSEKLFF
TRBJ1-5 | TRBV9 | . | . | TGTGCCAGCAGCGTAGACGGGGGGTCGGATCAGCCCCAGCATTTT | CASSVDGGSDQPQHF
TRBJ1-2 | TRBV28 | . | once | TGTGCCAGCACCCCAGACAGTAACTATGGCTACACCTTC | CASTPDSNYGYTF
TRBJ1-1 | TRBV7-3 | TRBD1 | . | TGTGCCAGCAGCTTGGGACAGCCCAACGATAGGGCTTTCTTT | CASSLGQPNDRAFF
TRBJ2-5 | TRBV7-8 | . | . | TGTGCCAGCAGCTTAGGAGGCGTAGGCCGCCAAGAGACCCAGTACTTC | CASSLGGVGRQETQYF
TRBJ1-2 | TRBV7-2 | . | . | TGTGCCAGCAGCCAGACATATGGCTACACCTTC | CASSQTYGYTF
TRBJ1-5 | TRBV6-1 | . | . | TGTGCCAGCAGTACACAGGGATCGAGCAATCAGCCCCAGCATTTT | CASSTQGSSNQPQHF
TRBJ2-3 | TRBV9 | TRBD1 | . | TGTGCCAGCAGCGGAACAGGGGGCGGGATCTCGCCTGATACGCAGTATTTT | CASSGTGGGISPDTQYF
TRBJ1-2 | TRBV6-5 | . | few | TGTGCCATACATGATTCGGCGGGGAAAGACTATGGCTACACCTTC | CAIHDSAGKDYGYTF
TRBJ2-5 | TRBV5-6 | . | few | TGTGCCAGCAGCTTGGGACAACCTACTGGAGAGACCCAGTACTTC | CASSLGQPTGETQYF
TRBJ1-6 | TRBV5-8 | TRBD1 | few | TGTGCCAGCAGGCCGGGACAGGTACACTCACCCCTCCACTTT | CASRPGQVHSPLHF
TRBJ2-1 | TRBV27 | TRBD2 | . | TGTGCCAGCAGTTTATCTTTTAGCGGGAGGAGCAATGAGCAGTTCTTC | CASSLSFSGRSNEQFF
TRBJ2-2 | TRBV6-5 | TRBD1 | . | TGTGCCAGCAGTTACTCAGGGGGCCACGGGGAGCTGTTTTTT | CASSYSGGHGELFF
TRBJ1-5 | TRBV19 | . | few | TGTGCCAGTAGTACTTACAGGGTCGGGCTTGGGAATCAGCCCCAGCATTTT | CASSTYRVGLGNQPQHF
TRBJ2-3 | TRBV6-5 | . | . | TGTGCCAGCAGTTACTTGAAGGGGGGGGCGACAGATACGCAGTATTTT | CASSYLKGGATDTQYF
TRBJ2-2 | TRBV6-5 | TRBD2 | . | TGTGCCAGCAGTTACTCGGCGGGAGAGGACACCGGGGAGCTGTTTTTT | CASSYSAGEDTGELFF